This T cell receptor (beta chain) was sequenced for a study of blood T cell repertoires in COVID-19. On the study more broadly: Specimens from acute and convalescent COVID-19 originated in the United States, Italy and Spain. T cells, B-cell-depleted T cells, or PBMCs supplied cDNA or gDNA.

Method: immunoSEQ multiplex PCR; TCRdb's copy keeps in-frame clones and lacks some. The sample records more than 200,000 clones, over 75% being singletons. Germline V gene data show CDR1 as LGHDT and CDR2 as YNNKEL (reference sequence). This CDR3 is 16 amino acids long. V gave up 3 bases and J gave up 9 bases, with 18 bases separating them. This clone was seen once. The source material was peripheral blood. V and J are TRBV3-1 (or the pseudogene TRBV3-2) and TRBJ1-6; D not resolved. The source is a man aged 50 to 60 with acute or convalescent COVID-19. The DNA of the CDR3 is TGTGCCAGCAGCCAGACTCAACGGATCATGGCTTCACCCCTCCACTTT. This translates into CASSQTQRIMASPLHF.